One and the same sample provided the 11 T cell receptor beta chains below, sequenced in a study of cytomegalovirus exposure and HLA in healthy donors (dated by TCRdb to the late 2010s). Libraries were made using the immunoSEQ multiplex PCR assay. The multiplex PCR relied on a mix of 60 forward primers for TCR Vbeta segments and 13 reverse primers for TCR Jbeta segments. TCRdb stores this immuneACCESS table with in-frame sequences only. Part of the clones is absent; in the studies checked, under half of the shortfall reflects unresolved V genes, and no reason is known for the rest. Across this sample there are some 140,000 clones, with over 65% seen only once. The ten biggest clones cover more than 1.5% of the sample. Sequencing used PBMCs. The source is a man aged 35-49 years in good health and CMV-seronegative.

The V gene is TRBV11-3, the J gene TRBJ2-1; 11 bases agree with TRBD2. The CDR3 spans 16 residues. The germline V gene has CDR1 SGHNT and CDR2 YENEEA. With V trimmed by 1 base and J by 10 bases, 9 bases remained unmatched. The CDR3 coding sequence is TGTGCCAGCAGCTTAGGGGAACTAGCGGGAGTAGAAGAGCAGTTCTTC. This sequence encodes CASSLGELAGVEEQFF.

CDR3 amino acids: CSVEDPWGGGAFF. CDR3 sequence (DNA): TGCAGCGTTGAAGATCCGTGGGGTGGAGGAGCTTTCTTT. The genes are TRBV29-1 and TRBJ1-1; D gene ambiguous. From germline, CDR1 is SQVTM and CDR2 ANQGSEA. Trimming stripped 0 bases from V and 10 bases from J, with 15 bases between. The CDR3 spans 13 residues.

This clone was counted a few times. CDR3: CAWGEGQGFLGYTF. Here the CDR3 DNA reads TGTGCCTGGGGCGAAGGACAGGGCTTCCTGGGCTACACCTTC. The V gene is TRBV30, the J gene TRBJ1-2, with 8 bases identical to TRBD1. CDR1 and CDR2 (germline): GTSNPN, SVGIG (reference sequence). V shed 5 bases, J shed 8 bases, and the junction held 13 bases outside the gene matches. This CDR3 region has 14 residues.

V is TRBV28 and J is TRBJ2-5, with 7 bases lining up with TRBD2. Unmatched junction bases numbered 0, after V lost 2 bases and J lost 3 bases. CDR3 length equals 13 residues. CDR1 and CDR2 from the germline V gene are MDHEN and SYDVKM. Here the CDR3 reads CASSLGGEETQYF. CDR3 bases: TGTGCCAGCAGTTTAGGGGGGGAAGAGACCCAGTACTTC.

The rearrangement links TRBV6-1 to TRBJ2-3, with 8 bases identical to TRBD2. Germline assignment: CDR1 MNHNS and CDR2 SASEGT. V shed 3 bases and J 1 base; nucleotides not matched to a gene: 6. This CDR3 spans 16 amino acids. CDR3 bases: TGTGCCAGCAGTGATATACTAGCGGCTGGCACAGATACGCAGTATTTT. It encodes CASSDILAAGTDTQYF.

The rearrangement joins TRBV19 to TRBJ1-5; 7 positions match TRBD1. The V gene's germline CDR1 is LNHDA and CDR2 SQIVND (reference sequence). After removal of 3 bases from V and 0 bases from J, the junction contained 11 bases not matched to a gene. CDR3 length equals 18 residues. This CDR3 reads CASSIRQGSEYSNQPQHF. CDR3 nucleotide sequence: TGTGCCAGTAGTATCCGACAGGGCTCTGAGTATAGCAATCAGCCCCAGCATTTT.

The chain employs TRBV11-2 and TRBJ2-2; TRBD1 is a possible D gene (5 bases). Trimming pared 2 bases from V and 4 bases from J, leaving 11 bases between. The CDR3 extends over 15 amino acids. Germline V gives CDR1 SGHAT, CDR2 FQNNGV. The CDR3 protein is CASSLLQASTGELFF. The CDR3 DNA reads TGTGCCAGCAGCTTACTACAGGCATCCACCGGGGAGCTGTTTTTT.

The chain joins TRBV5-1 to TRBJ2-7, with 10 bases identical to TRBD1. J was trimmed by 5 bases and V by 1 base; bases with no gene match: 6. This CDR3 is 15 amino acids long. Germline V gene sequence: CDR1 SGHRS, CDR2 YFSETQ. Here the CDR3 reads CASSLWGQGNDEQYF. As DNA, the CDR3 is TGCGCCAGCAGCTTGTGGGGACAGGGGAACGACGAGCAGTACTTC.

The chain is built from TRBV27 and TRBJ2-1; 12 nucleotides agree with TRBD2. Per germline, CDR1 MNHEY and CDR2 SMNVEV (reference sequence). The CDR3 is 16 amino acids. Losses at the gene ends were 2 bases for V and 8 bases for J; bases not matched to a gene: 7. The CDR3 loop reads CASSLRASGRADEQFF. The CDR3 region has the DNA TGTGCCAGCAGTTTACGGGCTAGCGGGAGGGCTGATGAGCAGTTCTTC.

The rearrangement uses TRBV29-1 and TRBJ1-2; TRBD1 aligns across 9 bases. V trimming: 2 bases; J trimming: 8 bases; junction bases outside the gene matches: 3. This CDR3 region has 12 residues. The germline V gene encodes CDR1 SQVTM and CDR2 ANQGSEA. The CDR3 here is CSVETGGLGYTF. Written as DNA, the CDR3 is TGCAGCGTTGAAACAGGGGGCCTCGGCTACACCTTC.

This clone was counted once. One end of the junction varies from germline; a read error may be responsible. V usage is TRBV7-7 and J usage is TRBJ2-1, with 11 bases lining up with TRBD2. The V gene's germline CDR1 is SSHAT and CDR2 FNYEAQ (reference sequence). CDR3 length: 14 residues. The CDR3 sequence: CASSLGTSGNEQFF. The DNA for the CDR3 is TGTGCTAGCAGCTTAGGGACTAGCGGCAATGAGCAGTTCTTC.